This T cell receptor beta chain was captured by sequencing in a study of CXCR3-negative and CXCR3-positive naive CD8 T cells. The germline V gene encodes CDR1 SEHNR and CDR2 FQNEAQ (reference sequence). The CDR3 is 15 residues long. Overall study findings and caveats: More hydrophobic TRB CDR3s occurred in CXCR3-positive than in CXCR3-negative naive cells. Naive cells used TRBV-TRBJ genes in much the same way whether CXCR3-negative or CXCR3-positive; memory cells did not.

Regarding this clonotype: Antigen: not known.

In preparing the TRB cDNA libraries, 5' RACE with UMI labels was used. After re-calling the 5' RACE reads, TCRdb lists one entry per CDR3 protein, DNA absent. Its table lists 65,000 to 85,000 distinct CDR3 sequences. Sequencing was carried out using naive CXCR3- CD8+ T cells from blood. Subset noted: CD45RO-CCR7+CD27+CD95- naive CD8+ T cells lacking CXCR3 (TNR3-). The receptor was derived from a human donor in good health. Some clones in this sample may be carry-over from other donors' samples. The chain recombines TRBV7-9 with TRBJ2-5; TCRdb picks TRBD1, but there is no DNA to check that call. Here the CDR3 reads CASSPTGGLQETQYF.